This TCR beta chain is drawn from a study of Graves' ophthalmopathy and Graves' hyperthyroidism. This clonotype has a count of ten or more. Clinical symptoms, serum thyroxine, TRAb, thyroid ultrasound and orbital computed tomography formed the basis of diagnosis. From RNA, the CDR3 regions of TCR beta chains were amplified and sequenced. The first-round RT-PCR employed HTBI primers together with the Qiagen OneStep RT-PCR kit. A multiplex PCR was then performed as the second round. A single record per CDR3 protein comes from TCRdb applying MiXCR to the multiplex PCR reads. The data show 500,000 to 800,000 distinct CDR3 sequences, over 40% seen once. This CDR3 comprises 15 residues. Germline V gene data show CDR1 as SGHTA and CDR2 as FQGTGA. V shed 5 bases and J 2 bases; nucleotides not matched to a gene: 8.

This clonotype was obtained from an adult man with Graves' ophthalmopathy. The V gene is TRBV7-3, the J gene TRBJ2-5; 7 bases line up with TRBD2. The sequencing input was peripheral blood. DNA of the CDR3: TGTGCCAGCAGCCTCACCGCGGGAGTACAAGAGACCCAGTACTTC. Residues: CASSLTAGVQETQYF.